This T cell receptor (beta chain) was recorded in a study of T cells in Graves' hyperthyroidism and ophthalmopathy. RNA transcripts provided the source from which TCR beta CDR3 regions were amplified. Primed by the HTBI set, a first-round RT-PCR was run on the TCR CDR3. One entry per CDR3 protein results from TCRdb running MiXCR on the multiplex PCR reads. The sample includes approximately 400,000 distinct CDR3 sequences, around an eighth of them seen just once. Points from the study as a whole: Most expanded thyroid clonotypes above 0.001 recurred in blood.

This CDR3 region has 14 residues. The V gene's germline CDR1 is MNHEY and CDR2 SVGAGI. V shed 7 bases and J shed 8 bases, with 17 bases lying between them. This clonotype appeared many times. Its specificity is unknown. Sequenced sample: blood. The V call is TRBV6-5, the J call TRBJ1-4; no clear D. This TCR derives from a man aged 30 to 39 with Graves' hyperthyroidism that later progressed to Graves' ophthalmopathy. CDR3 amino acids: CASMLGWGQEKLFF. DNA for the CDR3: TGTGCCAGCATGTTAGGCTGGGGTCAGGAAAAACTGTTTTTT.